The source of this T cell receptor beta chain is a study of beta chain features in type 1 diabetes. Study-wide results and caveats: Among all four CD4+ subsets, Type 1 diabetes patients had TCRB CDR3s that were moderately but significantly shorter.

Every bit of the isolated RNA underwent reverse transcription, so sequencing read expressed TCRB transcripts. Here immunoSEQ multiplex PCR was the method, and the copy in TCRdb shows in-frame clones only, minus some. The repertoire holds around 240,000 clones, with 16% as singletons. The junction had 2 bases not matched to a gene; V was cut back by 5 bases and J by 3 bases. Germline V gives CDR1 SGHTA, CDR2 FQGNSA. The CDR3 consists of 13 residues. On this clone itself: Its target is unknown.

This clonotype was sampled from a man aged 25 to 40 with type 1 diabetes. The sequenced sample was naive CD4+ T cells from blood. This chain connects TRBV7-2 to TRBJ2-7, with 9 bases that match TRBD1. The CDR3 DNA follows: TGTGCCAGCAGCGGGACAGGGCGCTACGAGCAGTACTTC. This translates into CASSGTGRYEQYF.